Listed below are T cell receptor beta chains from one sample, sequenced in a study of T cells in Graves' hyperthyroidism and ophthalmopathy. TCRdb redid the calling of the multiplex PCR reads with MiXCR, one entry per CDR3 protein. Of around 620,000 distinct CDR3 sequences in the sample, around 15% were seen once. The sample comprised blood. The receptor source for this set is a woman under 40 with Graves' hyperthyroidism. The CDR3 runs from the conserved cysteine through the conserved F or W. A D gene is named only where the DNA matches it firmly. Size is stated for part of the rows, as once, few or many counts, or as a class when the clone is expanded.

D	size	V	J	CDR3	DNA
TRBD1	many	TRBV12-3/TRBV12-4	TRBJ1-2	CASSSTGTGNYGYTF	TGTGCCAGCAGTTCGACCGGGACAGGGAACTATGGCTACACCTTC
-	-	TRBV27	TRBJ1-5	CASSLGSASPQHF	TGTGCCAGCAGTTTAGGATCCGCGTCGCCCCAGCATTTT
TRBD2	-	TRBV7-8	TRBJ2-1	CASSGTSGRTYNEQFF	TGTGCCAGCAGCGGCACTAGCGGGAGGACCTACAATGAGCAGTTCTTC
TRBD1	few	TRBV9	TRBJ2-1	CASSVDPGGADEQFF	TGTGCCAGCAGCGTAGATCCAGGGGGCGCGGATGAGCAGTTCTTC
-	few	TRBV2	TRBJ2-4	CASSEEVSKNIQYF	TGTGCCAGCAGTGAAGAGGTCTCCAAAAACATTCAGTACTTC
-	-	TRBV6-1	TRBJ2-3	CASRPGPDTQYF	TGTGCCAGCAGGCCCGGCCCGGATACGCAGTATTTT
-	many	TRBV11-2	TRBJ2-6	CASSFLKGANVLTF	TGTGCCAGCAGCTTCCTCAAGGGGGCCAACGTCCTGACTTTC
-	-	TRBV2	TRBJ1-5	CASSERGIQPQHF	TGTGCCAGCAGTGAAAGAGGGATTCAGCCCCAGCATTTT
-	few	TRBV7-3	TRBJ2-3	CASSLVGAVTDTQYF	TGTGCCAGCAGCTTAGTTGGAGCGGTTACAGATACGCAGTATTTT
TRBD1	-	TRBV28	TRBJ2-3	CASSFPGQGGFGHTQYF	TGTGCCAGCAGTTTCCCTGGACAGGGGGGGTTTGGTCATACGCAGTATTTT
TRBD1	many	TRBV30	TRBJ1-2	CAWSGTGGANYGYTF	TGTGCCTGGAGTGGGACAGGGGGTGCCAACTATGGCTACACCTTC
-	many	TRBV6-2/TRBV6-3	TRBJ2-7	CASTIDRKSYEQYF	TGTGCCAGCACCATAGACAGAAAATCCTACGAGCAGTACTTC
TRBD2	few	TRBV20-1	TRBJ2-1	CSARTSVMYNEQFF	TGCAGTGCTCGGACTAGCGTGATGTACAATGAGCAGTTCTTC
TRBD1	many	TRBV12-3/TRBV12-4	TRBJ1-1	CASRNSDRGTEAFF	TGTGCCAGCCGCAATTCGGACAGGGGCACTGAAGCTTTCTTT
-	-	TRBV4-1	TRBJ1-2	CASSQEARAGDYGYTF	TGCGCCAGCAGCCAAGAGGCCAGGGCCGGTGACTATGGCTACACCTTC
-	many	TRBV27	TRBJ1-6	CASSFMQGSSSPLHF	TGTGCCAGCAGTTTTATGCAGGGGAGTAGTTCACCCCTCCACTTT
-	-	TRBV19	TRBJ1-6	CASSMGGGSFYNSPLHF	TGTGCCAGTAGTATGGGTGGTGGCAGCTTCTATAATTCACCCCTCCACTTT
-	many	TRBV20-1	TRBJ1-1	CSASLGGAFF	TGCAGTGCTAGTTTAGGAGGAGCTTTCTTT
-	-	TRBV6-1	TRBJ1-2	CASSQQDQNRLTYGYTF	TGTGCCAGCAGTCAACAAGACCAAAATAGGCTCACATATGGCTACACCTTC
-	many	TRBV6-1	TRBJ1-1	CASRPMDSRTEAFF	TGTGCCAGCAGACCGATGGACAGCCGGACTGAAGCTTTCTTT
-	many	TRBV25-1	TRBJ1-4	CASSERRAEPTNEKLFF	TGTGCCAGCAGTGAAAGGAGGGCGGAGCCAACTAATGAAAAACTGTTTTTT
-	few	TRBV6-1	TRBJ2-2	CAGLPGPSGTGELFF	TGTGCCGGACTTCCGGGTCCTTCGGGCACCGGGGAGCTGTTTTTT